The 15 T cell receptor beta chains below were found in one sample sequenced in a study of post-analysis software for immune sequencing data. The study's findings and limits: A handful of TRBV segments, including TRBV5-6, TRBV5-1 and TRBV20-1, were more frequent in patients than controls.

These receptors lack a known antigen. Unique molecular identifiers tagged the TCR beta cDNA libraries. From the PCR reads, TCRdb called clonotypes with MiXCR, one entry per CDR3 protein. Of approximately 660,000 distinct CDR3 sequences in the sample, over 45% were seen once. What was sequenced was blood. These receptors all stem from a girl aged 2 to 10 with multiple sclerosis.

This clonotype was counted a few times. The V and J genes are TRBV11-3 and TRBJ2-1, with 8 bases fitting TRBD2. V was pared by 4 bases and J by 2 bases, with 4 bases of the junction left unmatched. The CDR3 sequence is 15 residues long. Germline assignment: CDR1 SGHNT and CDR2 YENEEA. In DNA form, the CDR3 reads TGTGCCAGCAGCTCCAGCGGGAGCCCCTACAATGAGCAGTTCTTC. Residues: CASSSSGSPYNEQFF.

The rearrangement links TRBV3-1 to TRBJ2-5; perhaps TRBD2 as D (6 bases). The germline V gene has CDR1 LGHDT and CDR2 YNNKEL (reference sequence). CDR3 length: 15 residues. V lost 0 bases to trimming and J lost 1 base, with 9 bases between them. CDR3 DNA sequence: TGTGCCAGCAGCCAAGAATCGCGGGGCCAAGAGACCCAGTACTTC. Its translation: CASSQESRGQETQYF.

This clonotype was detected only a few times. V gene TRBV11-3 combines with J gene TRBJ2-5; D gene unclear. Germline CDR1 and CDR2: SGHNT and YENEEA. This CDR3 region has 16 residues. V gave up 8 bases and J gave up 0 bases, with 19 bases separating them. The CDR3 sequence is CASGPNPTEYQETQYF. Here the CDR3 DNA reads TGTGCCAGCGGTCCCAACCCTACAGAGTACCAAGAGACCCAGTACTTC.

This clonotype was found once. CDR3 sequence: CASSPSGRGGYNEQFF. CDR3 DNA: TGTGCCAGCAGCCCCTCGGGGCGGGGGGGTTACAATGAGCAGTTCTTC. The chain couples TRBV7-2 to TRBJ2-1; 9 nucleotides match TRBD2. The V and J ends lost 5 bases and 4 bases, in that order; junction bases with no gene match: 9. The CDR3 has 16 amino acids. Per the germline V gene, CDR1 is SGHTA and CDR2 is FQGNSA.

V usage is TRBV5-6 and J usage is TRBJ2-4; D is unclear. The closer fit of TRBJ2-5 to the DNA end suggests the J call may be wrong. There are 14 residues in the CDR3. CDR1 and CDR2 (germline): SGHDT, YYEEEE. The CDR3 DNA reads TGTGCCAGCAGCTCGCGGACCATGGGAGAGACCCAGTACTTC. It yields the protein CASSSRTMGETQYF.

This clonotype came up once. The chain joins TRBV5-5 to TRBJ1-4, with a tentative D call TRBD1 (6 bases). The CDR3 runs 14 residues. Germline V gives CDR1 SGHKS, CDR2 YYEKEE (reference sequence). The V and J ends lost 4 bases and 7 bases respectively, with 14 bases between them. This CDR3 reads CASSPQGRGEKLFF. The CDR3 region has the DNA TGTGCCAGCAGCCCCCAGGGGAGGGGTGAAAAACTGTTTTTT.

The V gene is TRBV29-1, the J gene TRBJ2-7; tentative D call: TRBD2 (5 bases). In germline, CDR1 is SQVTM, CDR2 ANQGSEA. The V and J ends lost 7 bases and 2 bases respectively, with 18 bases between them. The CDR3 spans 14 residues. The CDR3 sequence: CSGGDTKRPYEQYF. The CDR3 nucleotides read TGCAGCGGGGGAGACACTAAGAGGCCCTACGAGCAGTACTTC.

This clonotype was detected only a few times. Written as DNA, the CDR3 is TGCAGTGCAACAGGGCTTGGCAATCAGCCCCAGCATTTT. Translation: CSATGLGNQPQHF. The V and J genes are TRBV20-1 and TRBJ1-5; tentative D call: TRBD1 (6 bases). V dropped 6 bases and J dropped 2 bases, with 11 bases sitting between them. The CDR3 has 13 residues. Looked up from germline, CDR1 is DFQATT and CDR2 is SNEGSKA (reference sequence).

V and J are TRBV12-3 or TRBV12-4 and TRBJ2-7; tentatively, D is TRBD1 or TRBD2 (5 bases each). Deletions cut 2 bases from V and 2 bases from J, with 13 bases between. This CDR3 comprises 15 residues. CDR3 nucleotide sequence: TGTGCCAGCAGTTTATTCCGGGACGGAACCTACGAGCAGTACTTC. As protein: CASSLFRDGTYEQYF.

The rearrangement uses TRBV5-5 and TRBJ1-2; TRBD1 matches 10 bases. V dropped 4 bases and J dropped 0; count of bases not matched to a gene: 3. The CDR3 has 15 residues. Germline V gene sequence: CDR1 SGHKS, CDR2 YYEKEE (reference sequence). DNA for the CDR3: TGTGCCAGCAGCGCGGGACAGGGGACTAACTATGGCTACACCTTC. It codes for CASSAGQGTNYGYTF.

The V gene is TRBV6-2 or TRBV6-3, the J gene TRBJ2-1; 9 positions agree with TRBD2. Trimming removed 6 bases from V and 0 bases from J; junction bases left unmatched: 3. The germline gives CDR1 MNHEY, CDR2 SVGEGT. This CDR3 region has 15 residues. CDR3 amino acids: CASRLAGPSYNEQFF. For the CDR3, the DNA is TGTGCCAGCAGACTAGCGGGCCCCTCCTACAATGAGCAGTTCTTC.

The CDR3 here is CASSQGTGQFF. DNA of the CDR3: TGCGCCAGCAGCCAAGGGACGGGGCAGTTCTTC. The gene calls are TRBV4-1 and TRBJ2-1, with D hard to call. From germline, CDR1 is MGHRA and CDR2 YSYEKL. V lost 1 base to trimming and J lost 12 bases, with 7 bases between them. There are 11 residues in the CDR3.

This chain connects TRBV7-9 to TRBJ2-5, with a tentative D call TRBD2 (6 bases). Germline CDR1 is SEHNR and CDR2 is FQNEAQ (reference sequence). Trimming cost V 6 bases and J 10 bases, with 30 bases left between them. This CDR3 is built from 17 residues. CDR3 sequence: CASSPRPTRALSEGQYF. For the CDR3, the DNA is TGTGCCAGCAGTCCACGACCGACAAGGGCCCTATCGGAGGGCCAGTACTTC. The full variable domain, rest sourced from reference TRBV7-9 and TRBJ2-5, is DTGVSQNPRHKITKRGQNVTFRCDPISEHNRLYWYRQTLGQGPEFLTYFQNEAQLEKSRLLSDRFSAERPKGSFSTLEIQRTEQGDSAMYLCASSPRPTRALSEGQYFGPGTRLLVL.

The V gene is TRBV6-6, the J gene TRBJ1-1; 8 positions agree with TRBD1. This CDR3 has 11 amino acids. V trimming: 8 bases; J trimming: 5 bases; junction bases outside the gene matches: 1. The V gene's germline CDR1 is MNHNY and CDR2 SVGAGI (reference sequence). CDR3 amino acids: CASQGATEAFF. The CDR3 region has the DNA TGTGCCAGCCAGGGGGCGACTGAAGCTTTCTTT.

The V and J genes are TRBV12-3 or TRBV12-4 and TRBJ1-2; D gene uncertain. V dropped 3 bases and J dropped 3 bases, with 8 bases sitting between them. The length of the CDR3 is 13 residues. CDR3 protein: CASSFAGHYGYTF. The CDR3 DNA sequence: TGTGCCAGCAGTTTCGCGGGCCACTATGGCTACACCTTC.